Listed below are T cell receptor beta chains from one sample, sequenced in a study of T cell changes during pregnancy in multiple sclerosis. The repertoire was sequenced with immunoSEQ multiplex PCR; TCRdb's copy has only in-frame clones and lacks some. The repertoire consists of more than 55,000 clones, with around 92% occurring once and the leading ten covering 1% to 1.5%. Sequencing was performed on peripheral blood, taken after pregnancy. All receptors derive from a female donor in good health, enrolled as a control in a pregnancy study. The CDR3 runs from the conserved cysteine through the conserved F or W. D genes are given only for firm matches.

V	J	D	CDR3
TRBV4-2	TRBJ1-1	NA	CASSLDTDRVSEAFF
TRBV2	TRBJ2-4	NA	CASSPDSFGDIQYF
TRBV7-9	TRBJ1-2	NA	CASSRRDTYNYGYTF
TRBV6-5	TRBJ1-1	NA	CASSYSRGKAFF
TRBV7-9	TRBJ2-1	TRBD1	CASSFTGQLRSYNEQFF
TRBV5-6	TRBJ2-3	TRBD2	CASSWRKWRGGNTDTQYF
TRBV29-1	TRBJ1-2	NA	CSGLGGSVYGYTF
TRBV6-6	TRBJ2-1	TRBD2	CASSYGLEVSVEQFF
TRBV9	TRBJ1-2	TRBD1	CASSGRWTGDYGYTF
TRBV7-8	TRBJ1-5	NA	CASTLNWGRDSNQPQHF
TRBV9	TRBJ2-2	TRBD2	CASTLGRGGPAGELFF
TRBV7-6	TRBJ1-2	NA	CASSSLAGNGYTF
TRBV11-1	TRBJ2-6	TRBD1	CASSLGLGQGAGANVLTF
TRBV30	TRBJ1-5	NA	CAWSADGGEPQHF
TRBV6-5	TRBJ2-7	TRBD1	CASSHDGTDEQYF
TRBV4-3	TRBJ2-7	TRBD1	CASSQAAVDRGMDEQYF
TRBV15	TRBJ2-5	TRBD2	CATSSRSRLAPRETQYF
TRBV7-6	TRBJ1-3	NA	CASSLLQDSTGNTIYF
TRBV5-1	TRBJ1-1	NA	CASSLEPESDEAFF
TRBV27	TRBJ2-7	TRBD1	CASSLEGTAISLPYEQYF
TRBV6-1	TRBJ1-4	TRBD1	CASSAVGQGREKLFF
TRBV27	TRBJ1-2	TRBD1	CASSWGQGAHGYTF
TRBV4-3	TRBJ2-3	TRBD2	CASSQELSGGNTDTQYF
TRBV19	TRBJ1-1	NA	CASTGQLGMNTEAFF
TRBV5-8	TRBJ2-3	NA	CASSPPPGLTDTQYF
TRBV7-2	TRBJ2-6	TRBD1	CASSWRTGNSGANVLTF
TRBV5-8	TRBJ1-2	NA	CASSSPTAPVVYGYTF
TRBV5-1	TRBJ2-3	TRBD2	CASSIGLAGFFTDTQYF
TRBV7-2	TRBJ2-3	TRBD2	CASSTGLAGGGDTQYF